This T cell receptor (beta chain) was captured in a study of blood T cell repertoires in COVID-19 (TCRdb year 2020). With respect to the entire study: Samples from collaborators originated in the United States, Italy and Spain and spanned both the acute and convalescent phases of COVID-19. The material from the prospective study consisted of cDNA or gDNA derived from T cells, B-cell-depleted T cells, or PBMCs. Subjects who had been exposed to COVID-19, were actively infected with it, or had recovered from it provided the deeply sampled blood TCRbeta repertoires that made up the dataset. Where available, HLA class I and class II types were obtained from metadata supplied by the sample provider rather than from assay-based typing. Sample metadata almost always included a de-identified subject ID, COVID-19 status, age in years and sex. Samples came from the ongoing ImmuneRACE study (first 160 participants) plus 1,254 subjects from 6 global collaborators. The repertoires were made available in a free public database intended to serve as a resource for research on the immune response to SARS-CoV-2.

TCRbeta CDR3 regions were amplified from genomic DNA using the immunoSEQ Assay, a bias-controlled multiplex PCR. The paper's processing steps were these. The number of nucleated cells in each sample was estimated from the amplification of reference gene primers within the assay. To quantify the absolute abundance of each unique TCRbeta CDR3 rearrangement, sequence reads were collapsed and filtered. For each sample, productive Simpson clonality was calculated by taking the square root of Simpson's diversity index across productive rearrangements. Here the immuneACCESS table is served through TCRdb, limited to in-frame sequences with V and J called. Missing clones are a known gap in these copies; in checked studies unresolved V genes cover under half, and the rest lacks a known reason. V, J and clone size are taken as reported in that table, and D and trimming were inferred from the DNA itself. A total of roughly 80,000 clones appear in this sample, over 75% of them only once. Together, the top ten hold around 9% of the sample.

Study-wide conclusions, independent of this receptor: How much clinical and demographic metadata was included differed by source and by participant, and the metadata was provided uncurated.

V ends up 6 bases short and J 2 bases short, with an unmatched junction base count of 7. The CDR1 and CDR2 encoded by the germline V gene are MDHEN and SYDVKM. The CDR3 runs 15 residues from the cysteine to the phenylalanine. The CDR3 DNA has 45 bases and is translated from base 1. To note about this clone: Its antigen has not been determined. Nothing much larger sits one base from this clone, and base qualities are not available.

Each collaborating institution followed its own protocols to collect whole blood in K2EDTA tubes. For TCRbeta analysis, collaborator samples were shipped as frozen whole blood, as isolated PBMCs, or as DNA extracted from either sample type. Sequencing was carried out using peripheral blood. This TCR was sampled from a human donor in a cohort sampled during active COVID-19. The sequence joins TRBV28 to TRBJ1-3, with 7 bases in between that match TRBD1. This receptor carries the CDR3 CASRSDRVTGNTIYF. The nucleotide sequence is TGTGCCAGCAGATCCGACAGGGTTACTGGAAACACCATATATTTT.